At least ten counts were recorded for the clone carrying this T cell receptor beta chain. This sample is drawn from a study of HIV-infected patients and healthy controls. TCRdb called the 5' RACE reads again in MiXCR, with one record for every CDR3 protein. The table has some 19,000 distinct CDR3 sequences, 15% to 20% seen once. The germline gives CDR1 DFQATT, CDR2 SNEGSKA (reference sequence). J lost 0 bases, V lost 5 bases, and 10 bases had no gene match. This CDR3 has 16 residues. The source material was CD8+ T cells from blood. The chain links TRBV20-1 to TRBJ2-1, with TRBD2 matching 7 bases. This TCR derives from a human donor in good health. In DNA form, the CDR3 reads TGCAGTGCTGTCCCGGGAAGCGGGGTCTCCTACAATGAGCAGTTCTTC. Translated: CSAVPGSGVSYNEQFF.